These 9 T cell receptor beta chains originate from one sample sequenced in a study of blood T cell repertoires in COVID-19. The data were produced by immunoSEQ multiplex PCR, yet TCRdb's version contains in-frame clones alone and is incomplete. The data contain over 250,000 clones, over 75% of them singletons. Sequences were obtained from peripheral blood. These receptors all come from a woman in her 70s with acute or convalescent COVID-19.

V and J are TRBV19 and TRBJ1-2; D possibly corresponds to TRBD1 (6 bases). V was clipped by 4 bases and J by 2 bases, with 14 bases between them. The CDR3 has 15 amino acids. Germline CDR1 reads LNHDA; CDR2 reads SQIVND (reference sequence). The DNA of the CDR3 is TGTGCCAGTAGTACCCCCAGGGGTCGGAACTATGGCTACACCTTC. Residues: CASSTPRGRNYGYTF.

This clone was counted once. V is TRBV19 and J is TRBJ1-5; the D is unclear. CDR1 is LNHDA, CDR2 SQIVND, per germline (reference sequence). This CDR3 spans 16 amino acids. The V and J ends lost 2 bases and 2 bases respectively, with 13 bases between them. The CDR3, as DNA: TGTGCCAGTAGTATACTAGCGGGTCCGGGCAATCAGCCCCAGCATTTT. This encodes CASSILAGPGNQPQHF.

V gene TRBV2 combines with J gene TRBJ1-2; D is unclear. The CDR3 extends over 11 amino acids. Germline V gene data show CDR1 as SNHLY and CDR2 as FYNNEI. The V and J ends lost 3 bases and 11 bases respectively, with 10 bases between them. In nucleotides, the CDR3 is TGTGCCAGCAGTGAGCCGGGGAGGTACACCTTC. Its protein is CASSEPGRYTF.

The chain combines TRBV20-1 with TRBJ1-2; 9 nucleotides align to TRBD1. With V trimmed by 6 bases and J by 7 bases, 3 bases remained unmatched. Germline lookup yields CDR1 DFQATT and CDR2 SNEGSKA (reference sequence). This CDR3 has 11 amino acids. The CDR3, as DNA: TGCAGTGCCGGACAGGGGAGTGGCTACACCTTC. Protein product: CSAGQGSGYTF.

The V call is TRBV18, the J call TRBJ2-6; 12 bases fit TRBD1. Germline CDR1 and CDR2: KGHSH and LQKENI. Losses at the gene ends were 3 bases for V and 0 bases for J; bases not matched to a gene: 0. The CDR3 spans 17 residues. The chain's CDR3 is CASSPGQGASGANVLTF. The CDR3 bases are TGTGCCAGCTCACCGGGACAGGGGGCCTCTGGGGCCAACGTCCTGACTTTC.

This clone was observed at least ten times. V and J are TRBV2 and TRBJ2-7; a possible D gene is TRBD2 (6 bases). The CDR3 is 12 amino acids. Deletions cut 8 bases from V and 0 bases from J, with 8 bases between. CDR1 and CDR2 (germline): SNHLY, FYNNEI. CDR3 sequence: CASGGSSYEQYF. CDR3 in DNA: TGTGCCAGCGGGGGGAGCTCCTACGAGCAGTACTTC.

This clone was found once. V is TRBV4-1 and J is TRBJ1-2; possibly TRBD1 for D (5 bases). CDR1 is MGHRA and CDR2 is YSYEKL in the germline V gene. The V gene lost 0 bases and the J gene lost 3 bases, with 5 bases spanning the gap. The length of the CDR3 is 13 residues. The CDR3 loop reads CASSQDRDYGYTF. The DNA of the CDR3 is TGCGCCAGCAGCCAAGACAGGGACTATGGCTACACCTTC.

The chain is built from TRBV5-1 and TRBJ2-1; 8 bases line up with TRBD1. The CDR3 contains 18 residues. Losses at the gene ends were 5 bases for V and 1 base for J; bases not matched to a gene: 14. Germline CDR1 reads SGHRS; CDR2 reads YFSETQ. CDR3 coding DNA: TGCGCCAGCAGTCCTTCGGGACAGGCGTTTATATCCTACAATGAGCAGTTCTTC. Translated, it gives CASSPSGQAFISYNEQFF.

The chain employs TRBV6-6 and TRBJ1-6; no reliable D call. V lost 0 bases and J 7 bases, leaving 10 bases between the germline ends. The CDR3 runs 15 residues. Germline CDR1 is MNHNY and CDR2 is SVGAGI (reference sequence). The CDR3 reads CASSYSNSGNSPLHF. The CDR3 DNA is TGTGCCAGCAGTTACTCGAACTCCGGGAATTCACCCCTCCACTTT.